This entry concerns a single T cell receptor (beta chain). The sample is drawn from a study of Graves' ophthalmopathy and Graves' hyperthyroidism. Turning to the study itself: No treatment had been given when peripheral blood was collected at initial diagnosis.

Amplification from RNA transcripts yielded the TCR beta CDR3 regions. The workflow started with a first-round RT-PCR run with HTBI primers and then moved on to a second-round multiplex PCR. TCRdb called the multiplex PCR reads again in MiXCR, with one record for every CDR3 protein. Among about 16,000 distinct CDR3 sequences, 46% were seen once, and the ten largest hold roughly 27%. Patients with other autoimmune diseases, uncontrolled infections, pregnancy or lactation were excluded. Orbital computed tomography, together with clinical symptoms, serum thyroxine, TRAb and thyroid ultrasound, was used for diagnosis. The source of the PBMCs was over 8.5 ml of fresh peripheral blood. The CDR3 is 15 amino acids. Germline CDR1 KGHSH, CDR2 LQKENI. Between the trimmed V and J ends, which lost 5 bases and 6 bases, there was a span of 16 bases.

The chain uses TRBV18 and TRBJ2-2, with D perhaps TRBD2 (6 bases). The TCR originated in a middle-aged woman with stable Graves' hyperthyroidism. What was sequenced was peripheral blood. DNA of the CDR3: TGTGCCAGCTCAGGGGGACTGGGTAACGCCGGGGAGCTGTTTTTT. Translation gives CASSGGLGNAGELFF.